This TCR beta chain emerged from a study of blood T cell repertoires in COVID-19. The wider study: PBMCs, B-cell-depleted T cells, or T cells provided the cDNA or gDNA that made up the material.

Original processing notes: Reference gene primer amplification gave nucleated cell count estimates. The assay was immunoSEQ multiplex PCR, and TCRdb's table has in-frame clones only and misses some. V, J and clone size were drawn from that table, and D and trimming were deduced from the DNA. Of about 290,000 clones in the sample, around 85% were seen once. The germline V gene has CDR1 LGHDT and CDR2 YNNKEL (reference sequence). The length of the CDR3 is 16 residues. Unmatched junction bases numbered 4, after V lost 3 bases and J lost 7 bases. J is TRBJ2-3 and V is TRBV3-1 (or the pseudogene TRBV3-2), with TRBD2 matching over 16 bases. The receptor's source is a woman between 50 and 59 years old with active or convalescent COVID-19. Sample: peripheral blood. CDR3 region: CASSQGLAGGRHTQYF. The CDR3, as DNA: TGTGCCAGCAGCCAGGGACTAGCGGGAGGGAGACATACGCAGTATTTT.